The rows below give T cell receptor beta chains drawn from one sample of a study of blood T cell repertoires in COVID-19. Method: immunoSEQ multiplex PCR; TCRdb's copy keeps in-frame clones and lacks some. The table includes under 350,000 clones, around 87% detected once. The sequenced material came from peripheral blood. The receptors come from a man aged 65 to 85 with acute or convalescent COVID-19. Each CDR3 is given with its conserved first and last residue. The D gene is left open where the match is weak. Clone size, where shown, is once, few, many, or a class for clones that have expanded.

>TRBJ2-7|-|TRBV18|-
CASSPPGAAYEQYF
TGTGCCAGCTCACCACCGGGGGCCGCATACGAGCAGTACTTC
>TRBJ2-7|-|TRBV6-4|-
CASRSRYEQYF
TGTGCCAGCAGGTCCAGGTACGAGCAGTACTTC
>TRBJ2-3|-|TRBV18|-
CASSPESVTSTDTQYF
TGTGCCAGCTCACCCGAATCGGTTACTAGCACAGATACGCAGTATTTT
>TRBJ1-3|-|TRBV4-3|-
CASSQEGAGVSGNTIYF
TGCGCCAGCAGCCAAGAGGGGGCAGGGGTCTCTGGAAACACCATATATTTT
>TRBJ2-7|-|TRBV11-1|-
CASKIGQHYEQYF
TGTGCCAGCAAAATCGGACAGCACTACGAGCAGTACTTC
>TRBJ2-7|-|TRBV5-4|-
CASSLGGEQYF
TGTGCCAGCAGCTTAGGAGGCGAGCAGTACTTC
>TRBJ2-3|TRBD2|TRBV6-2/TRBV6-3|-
CASSWTPRRGGTDTQYF
TGTGCCAGCAGTTGGACCCCCCGGCGGGGGGGCACAGATACGCAGTATTTT
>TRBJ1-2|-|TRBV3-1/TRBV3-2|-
CASSQDPGIPYGYTF
TGTGCCAGCAGCCAAGATCCCGGGATCCCCTATGGCTACACCTTC
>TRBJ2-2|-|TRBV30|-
CAWNPTVTGELFF
TGTGCCTGGAACCCCACGGTAACCGGGGAGCTGTTTTTT
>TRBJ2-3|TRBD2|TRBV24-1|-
CATSDPLGLAGLTDTQYF
TGTGCCACCAGTGACCCCCTCGGACTAGCGGGACTAACAGATACGCAGTATTTT
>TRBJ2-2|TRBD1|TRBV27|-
CASSFISGGGRGSTGELFF
TGTGCCAGCAGTTTCATTTCAGGGGGCGGCCGAGGTAGCACCGGGGAGCTGTTTTTT
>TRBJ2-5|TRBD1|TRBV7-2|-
CASSGHLGTDETQYF
TGTGCCAGCAGCGGCCATCTCGGGACAGACGAGACCCAGTACTTC
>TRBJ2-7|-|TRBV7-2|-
CASSVRTDPSYEQYF
TGTGCCAGCAGCGTTCGGACAGACCCCTCCTACGAGCAGTACTTC
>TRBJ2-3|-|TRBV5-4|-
CASSIRAADTQYF
TGTGCCAGCAGTATACGAGCCGCAGATACGCAGTATTTT
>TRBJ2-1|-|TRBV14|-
CASSRQMSSYNEQFF
TGTGCCAGCAGCAGACAGATGAGCTCCTACAATGAGCAGTTCTTC
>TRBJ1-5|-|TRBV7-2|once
CASSLNGKPQHF
TGTGCCAGCAGTCTGAACGGTAAACCCCAGCATTTT
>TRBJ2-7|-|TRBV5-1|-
CASSLGLASYEQYF
TGCGCCAGCAGCTTGGGCCTAGCCTCCTACGAGCAGTACTTC
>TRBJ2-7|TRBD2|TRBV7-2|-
CASSPSGMAYEQYF
TGTGCCAGCAGCCCTAGCGGGATGGCCTACGAGCAGTACTTC
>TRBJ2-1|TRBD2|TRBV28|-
CASSPLTSGLYNEQFF
TGTGCCAGCAGTCCCCTGACTAGCGGACTTTACAATGAGCAGTTCTTC
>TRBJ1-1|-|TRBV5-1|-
CASSSQWNTEAFF
TGCGCCAGCAGCTCCCAGTGGAACACTGAAGCTTTCTTT
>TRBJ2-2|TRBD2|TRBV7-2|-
CASSTRAGHANTGELFF
TGTGCCAGCAGCACGCGAGCGGGGCACGCGAACACCGGGGAGCTGTTTTTT
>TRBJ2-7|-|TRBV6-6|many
CASSQSGSYEQYF
TGTGCCAGCAGTCAGAGCGGATCCTACGAGCAGTACTTC
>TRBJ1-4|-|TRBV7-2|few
CASSLRFGRVNEKLFF
TGTGCCAGCAGCTTAAGATTTGGCAGGGTTAATGAAAAACTGTTTTTT
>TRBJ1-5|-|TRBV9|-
CASSPGLNSNQPQHF
TGTGCCAGCAGCCCAGGCCTGAATAGCAATCAGCCCCAGCATTTT
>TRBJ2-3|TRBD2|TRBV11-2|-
CASSFGGADTQYF
TGTGCCAGCAGCTTCGGGGGGGCAGATACGCAGTATTTT
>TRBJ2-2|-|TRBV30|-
CAWGAVRWAGELFF
TGTGCCTGGGGGGCTGTGAGGTGGGCCGGGGAGCTGTTTTTT
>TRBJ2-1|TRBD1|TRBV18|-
CASSPQPPGGGDEQFF
TGTGCCAGCTCACCACAACCCCCAGGGGGCGGTGATGAGCAGTTCTTC
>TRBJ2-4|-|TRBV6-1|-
CASSESKSTLAKNIQYF
TGTGCCAGCAGTGAATCTAAATCCACCCTAGCCAAAAACATTCAGTACTTC
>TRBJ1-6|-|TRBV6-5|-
CASRLGGRNSPLHF
TGTGCCAGCAGACTGGGAGGACGGAATTCACCCCTCCACTTT
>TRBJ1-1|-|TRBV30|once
CAWSVLGGGEAFF
TGTGCCTGGAGTGTACTGGGGGGGGGCGAAGCTTTCTTT
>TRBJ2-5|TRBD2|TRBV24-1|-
CATEEGSGRSQYF
TGTGCCACCGAAGAGGGTAGCGGGAGGTCCCAGTACTTC
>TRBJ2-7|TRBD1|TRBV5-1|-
CASRFGTGGNYEQYF
TGCGCCAGCAGATTTGGGACAGGGGGAAACTACGAGCAGTACTTC
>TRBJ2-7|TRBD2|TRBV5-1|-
CASSSGGGEGEQYF
TGCGCCAGCAGCTCGGGCGGCGGGGAGGGCGAGCAGTACTTC
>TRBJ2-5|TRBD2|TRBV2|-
CASSPLTGGGETQYF
TGTGCCAGCAGTCCCTTGACGGGGGGTGGAGAGACCCAGTACTTC
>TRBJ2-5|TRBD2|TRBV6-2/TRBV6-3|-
CASSDPGLAGSETQYF
TGTGCCAGCAGTGACCCCGGACTAGCGGGGTCGGAGACCCAGTACTTC
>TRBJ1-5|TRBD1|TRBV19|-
CASILGGGQGWQPQHF
TGTGCCAGTATCCTGGGGGGGGGACAGGGCTGGCAGCCCCAGCATTTT
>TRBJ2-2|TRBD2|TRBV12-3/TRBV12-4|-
CASLGEGAGELFF
TGTGCCAGCCTCGGGGAGGGAGCCGGGGAGCTGTTTTTT
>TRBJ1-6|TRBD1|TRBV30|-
CAWRYLMTGNSPLHF
TGTGCCTGGAGATACCTAATGACAGGGAATTCACCCCTCCACTTT
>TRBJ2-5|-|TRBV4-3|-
CASSQAPWSGAQETQYF
TGCGCCAGCAGCCAAGCCCCCTGGAGTGGGGCCCAAGAGACCCAGTACTTC
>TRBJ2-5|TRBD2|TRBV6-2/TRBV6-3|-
CASSYSTRGGDQETQYF
TGTGCCAGCAGTTACTCGACCCGGGGAGGGGATCAAGAGACCCAGTACTTC
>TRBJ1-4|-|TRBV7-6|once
CASSRQQGVREKLFF
TGTGCCAGCAGCAGACAACAGGGTGTAAGGGAAAAACTGTTTTTT
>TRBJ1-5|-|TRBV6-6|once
CASSLYRVYSNQPQHF
TGTGCCAGCAGCTTATACAGGGTATATAGCAATCAGCCCCAGCATTTT
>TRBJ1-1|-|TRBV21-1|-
CASSPEGQGGHTEAFF
TGTGCCAGCAGCCCGGAGGGCCAGGGCGGGCACACTGAAGCTTTCTTT
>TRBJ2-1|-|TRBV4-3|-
CASSQREDTVGEQFF
TGCGCCAGCAGCCAGCGGGAAGACACAGTAGGTGAGCAGTTCTTC
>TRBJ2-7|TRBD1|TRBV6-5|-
CASRSGTGLFEQYF
TGTGCCAGCAGGTCCGGGACAGGGCTTTTCGAGCAGTACTTC
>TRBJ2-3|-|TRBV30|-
CAWRPPGSTDTQYF
TGTGCCTGGAGACCCCCGGGGTCCACAGATACGCAGTATTTT
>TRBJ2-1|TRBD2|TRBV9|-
CASSGSGTYNEQFF
TGTGCCAGCAGCGGTAGCGGGACCTACAATGAGCAGTTCTTC
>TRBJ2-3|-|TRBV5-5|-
CASLSLSADTQYF
TGTGCCAGCTTGTCCCTTAGCGCAGATACGCAGTATTTT
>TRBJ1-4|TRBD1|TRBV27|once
CASRDRVGEKLFF
TGTGCCAGCAGGGACAGGGTCGGTGAAAAACTGTTTTTT
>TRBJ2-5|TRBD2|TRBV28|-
CASSSLGLGNQETQYF
TGTGCCAGCAGTTCGCTCGGACTAGGCAATCAAGAGACCCAGTACTTC
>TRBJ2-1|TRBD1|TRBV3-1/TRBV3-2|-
CASSRDRVRHNEQFF
TGTGCCAGCAGCCGCGACAGGGTCAGGCACAATGAGCAGTTCTTC
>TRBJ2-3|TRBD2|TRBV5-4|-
CASSLVAAGGDTQYF
TGTGCCAGCAGCTTGGTAGCCGCGGGGGGAGATACGCAGTATTTT
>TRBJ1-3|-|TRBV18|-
CASSPRQDKNTIYF
TGTGCCAGCTCACCCCGACAGGACAAAAACACCATATATTTT
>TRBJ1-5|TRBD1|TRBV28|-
CASRGTGGYQPQHF
TGTGCCAGCAGGGGTACAGGGGGCTATCAGCCCCAGCATTTT
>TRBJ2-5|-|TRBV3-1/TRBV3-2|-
CATSRRGGRKETQYF
TGTGCCACCTCACGTAGGGGGGGAAGAAAGGAGACCCAGTACTTC
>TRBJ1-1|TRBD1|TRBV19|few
CASSSQTGGTEAFF
TGTGCCAGTAGTTCACAAACAGGGGGTACTGAAGCTTTCTTT
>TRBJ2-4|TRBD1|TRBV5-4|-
CASSSRQGTNIQYF
TGTGCCAGCAGCTCTCGACAGGGAACAAACATTCAGTACTTC